The 29 T cell receptor beta chains given below trace back to one sample, sequenced in a study of cytomegalovirus exposure and HLA in healthy donors. The protocol was immunoSEQ multiplex PCR, while the TCRdb copy is restricted to in-frame clones and leaves out a portion. The sample shows some 140,000 clones, 70% to 90% of them seen only once. Specimen: PBMCs. All receptors come from a woman aged 25 to 39 in good health and CMV-seropositive.

V usage is TRBV5-1 and J usage is TRBJ2-5; D may be TRBD1 (5 bases). Germline V gene lookup returns CDR1 SGHRS and CDR2 YFSETQ. The CDR3 extends over 14 amino acids. V was clipped by 0 bases and J by 1 base, with 7 bases between them. The CDR3 coding sequence is TGCGCCAGCAGCTTGGTGACAGCCCAAGAGACCCAGTACTTC. Translated: CASSLVTAQETQYF.

This clone was observed at least ten times. Here the CDR3 reads CASSLSGGAGGDTQYF. The DNA for the CDR3 is TGTGCCAGCAGCTTAAGCGGGGGGGCCGGGGGAGATACGCAGTATTTT. The chain employs TRBV7-2 and TRBJ2-3, with TRBD2 matching over 10 bases. The V gene's germline CDR1 is SGHTA and CDR2 FQGNSA. The CDR3 is made up of 16 amino acids. Unmatched junction bases numbered 7, after V lost 2 bases and J lost 5 bases.

The chain uses TRBV5-1 and TRBJ2-2, with D perhaps matching TRBD2 (5 bases). Trimming pared 0 bases from V and 4 bases from J, leaving 13 bases between. The CDR3 is made up of 16 amino acids. Germline V gene data show CDR1 as SGHRS and CDR2 as YFSETQ. In DNA form, the CDR3 reads TGCGCCAGCAGCTTGGGAGGGATTGGTAGCACCGGGGAGCTGTTTTTT. Its protein is CASSLGGIGSTGELFF.

V gene TRBV28 combines with J gene TRBJ1-5; a possible D gene is TRBD1 (6 bases). Germline-derived CDR1 and CDR2 are MDHEN and SYDVKM. Trimming stripped 6 bases from V and 9 bases from J, with 21 bases between. This CDR3 is built from 15 residues. The CDR3 coding sequence is TGTGCCAGCAGCAGAGGGGGAGGGGCCTTTGGGCCCCAGCATTTT. This translates into CASSRGGGAFGPQHF.

V usage is TRBV13 and J usage is TRBJ1-3; D unclear. The CDR3 spans 14 residues. The ends were cut back, 5 bases at V and 1 base at J, with 9 bases in the middle. In germline, CDR1 is PRHDT, CDR2 FYEKMQ (reference sequence). CDR3 DNA sequence: TGTGCCAGCAGCCCAGAACGTTCTGGAAACACCATATATTTT. Its protein product is CASSPERSGNTIYF.

The CDR3 DNA reads as TGTGCCAGCACCTTAGCTGTTAACACTGAAGCTTTCTTT. Translating it yields CASTLAVNTEAFF. V is TRBV6-1 and J is TRBJ1-1; D is undetermined. V shed 7 bases and J shed 2 bases, with 11 bases lying between them. This CDR3 region has 13 residues. The germline V gene has CDR1 MNHNS and CDR2 SASEGT.

This chain uses TRBV2 with TRBJ1-4, with TRBD1 as a possible D gene (6 bases). The CDR3 is 15 amino acids. V lost 8 bases, J lost 1 base, and 14 bases lay in between. Germline V CDR1 and CDR2: SNHLY, FYNNEI. CDR3 region: CASSLSRGTNEKLFF. The CDR3, as DNA: TGTGCCAGCTCCTTAAGCAGGGGAACTAATGAAAAACTGTTTTTT. Full variable domain (rest looked up from reference TRBV2 and TRBJ1-4): EPEVTQTPSHQVTQMGQEVILRCVPISNHLYFYWYRQILGQKVEFLVSFYNNEISEKSEIFDDQFSVERPDGSNFTLKIRSTKLEDSAMYFCASSLSRGTNEKLFFGSGTQLSVL.

This clone was observed a single time. The chain couples TRBV4-1 to TRBJ2-1; TRBD1 aligns across 7 bases. Germline V gene lookup returns CDR1 MGHRA and CDR2 YSYEKL. The CDR3 extends over 16 amino acids. V dropped 6 bases and J dropped 5; count of bases not matched to a gene: 13. CDR3 region: CASSFVRGGLHNEQFF. Here the CDR3 DNA reads TGCGCCAGCAGTTTCGTGAGAGGGGGCTTACACAATGAGCAGTTCTTC.

J is TRBJ1-6 and V is TRBV2; unclear D gene. Trimming cost V 7 bases and J 10 bases, with 14 bases left between them. The CDR3 sequence is 13 residues long. Germline CDR1 reads SNHLY; CDR2 reads FYNNEI. The CDR3 protein is CASKSEGRSPLHF. CDR3 bases: TGTGCCAGCAAATCGGAGGGAAGGTCACCCCTCCACTTT.

The V call is TRBV28, the J call TRBJ2-1; 7 bases align to TRBD2. Germline CDR1 and CDR2: MDHEN and SYDVKM. V lost 7 bases to trimming and J lost 1 base; unmatched junction nucleotides: 4. The CDR3 spans 14 residues. The CDR3 DNA is TGTGCCAGCACCCAGCGGGGTTCCTACAATGAGCAGTTCTTC. Amino acid sequence: CASTQRGSYNEQFF.

This chain uses TRBV7-6 with TRBJ2-6, with 7 bases lining up with TRBD1. Losses at the gene ends were 4 bases for V and 1 base for J; bases not matched to a gene: 10. CDR1 SGHVS and CDR2 FNYEAQ come from the germline V gene. The CDR3 spans 18 residues. In DNA form, the CDR3 reads TGTGCCAGCAGCTCAACCGGGACAGCACAGTCTGGGGCCAACGTCCTGACTTTC. Translation: CASSSTGTAQSGANVLTF.

The chain links TRBV27 to TRBJ2-1; 11 bases are a match to TRBD2. V dropped 5 bases and J dropped 4; count of bases not matched to a gene: 4. The CDR3 consists of 15 residues. Germline V gene sequence: CDR1 MNHEY, CDR2 SMNVEV (reference sequence). The CDR3 loop is CASSPGLAVYNEQFF. DNA of the CDR3: TGTGCCAGCAGTCCGGGACTAGCGGTATACAATGAGCAGTTCTTC.

This chain uses TRBV5-1 with TRBJ1-2; TRBD1 aligns across 7 bases. This CDR3 is built from 14 residues. Trimming at V came to 4 bases and at J to 1 base, leaving 4 bases not matched to a gene. The germline gives CDR1 SGHRS, CDR2 YFSETQ. The CDR3 spells CASSQGGFNYGYTF. CDR3 bases: TGCGCCAGCAGCCAGGGGGGATTTAACTATGGCTACACCTTC.

The rearrangement links TRBV27 to TRBJ2-1; D is unresolved. The CDR3 covers 14 residues. Trimming removed 4 bases from V and 4 bases from J, with 11 bases in between. Germline CDR1 and CDR2: MNHEY and SMNVEV (reference sequence). This chain's CDR3 is CASSSYSGYNEQFF. CDR3 in DNA: TGTGCCAGCAGTTCGTACTCTGGTTACAATGAGCAGTTCTTC.

The chain uses TRBV4-1 and TRBJ2-7; tentatively, D is TRBD2 (6 bases). CDR1 and CDR2 from the germline V gene are MGHRA and YSYEKL. The CDR3 is made up of 16 amino acids. V shed 0 bases and J shed 1 base, with 13 bases lying between them. In nucleotides, the CDR3 is TGCGCCAGCAGCCAAGATGCGGCAGGGAGGTCCTACGAGCAGTACTTC. It codes for CASSQDAAGRSYEQYF.

The chain links TRBV6-4 to TRBJ2-2; 7 bases match TRBD2. Per germline, CDR1 MRHNA and CDR2 SNTAGT. Germline trimming cut 0 bases from V and 4 bases from J; bases unmatched to any gene: 2. The CDR3 covers 15 residues. The CDR3 region is CASSDSLAATGELFF. The CDR3 nucleotides are TGTGCCAGCAGTGACTCCCTAGCGGCCACCGGGGAGCTGTTTTTT.

This clone was recorded at least ten times. The V call is TRBV6-5, the J call TRBJ1-3; D is unclear. There are 13 residues in the CDR3. V was shortened by 6 bases and J by 3 bases, with 9 bases between the two germline ends. Germline values: CDR1 MNHEY, CDR2 SVGAGI. CDR3 in amino acids: CASRRDLGNTIYF. CDR3 nucleotide sequence: TGTGCCAGCAGGCGGGATCTTGGAAACACCATATATTTT.

The chain joins TRBV6-1 to TRBJ2-1; tentatively, D is TRBD1 (6 bases). The CDR3 covers 20 residues. Germline CDR1 MNHNS, CDR2 SASEGT. The ends were cut back, 2 bases at V and 6 bases at J, with 29 bases in the middle. This CDR3 is CASSELKGAQGTPLGNEQFF. CDR3 bases: TGTGCCAGCAGTGAATTGAAAGGGGCACAGGGTACCCCCCTCGGCAATGAGCAGTTCTTC.

This chain joins TRBV27 and TRBJ2-1; D might be TRBD1 (6 bases). CDR3 length equals 15 residues. CDR1 is MNHEY, CDR2 SMNVEV, per germline (reference sequence). Trimming stripped 2 bases from V and 7 bases from J, with 15 bases between. CDR3 sequence: CASSLVPGGQNEQFF. In nucleotides, the CDR3 is TGTGCCAGCAGTTTAGTTCCAGGCGGACAGAATGAGCAGTTCTTC.

The chain employs TRBV6-6 and TRBJ1-5, with D possibly matching TRBD1 (6 bases). The CDR3 is 14 amino acids. V was trimmed by 7 bases and J by 4 bases, leaving 14 bases between them. Germline V lookup: CDR1 MNHNY, CDR2 SVGAGI (reference sequence). CDR3 protein: CASKPGQTNQPQHF. For the CDR3, the DNA is TGTGCCAGCAAACCTGGACAGACAAATCAGCCCCAGCATTTT.

This chain links TRBV19 with TRBJ2-5; D gene uncertain. Trimming pared 5 bases from V and 3 bases from J, leaving 13 bases between. This CDR3 is built from 14 residues. The V gene's germline CDR1 is LNHDA and CDR2 SQIVND (reference sequence). CDR3 amino acids: CASSGWAGKETQYF. Written as DNA, the CDR3 is TGTGCCAGTAGTGGTTGGGCAGGAAAAGAGACCCAGTACTTC.

This chain uses TRBV29-1 with TRBJ1-5; tentative D call: TRBD1 (5 bases). Between the trimmed V and J ends, which lost 4 bases and 9 bases, there was a span of 25 bases. The CDR3 runs to 16 residues. From germline, CDR1 is SQVTM and CDR2 ANQGSEA. CDR3 nucleotide sequence: TGCAGCGTTGTTCTCCCTTTTGGCGACAGTTCTGGGCCCCAGCATTTT. It specifies CSVVLPFGDSSGPQHF.

This sequence joins TRBV19 and TRBJ2-1; 9 nucleotides align to TRBD2. V gave up 3 bases and J gave up 5 bases; unmatched junction bases: 14. Germline-derived CDR1 and CDR2 are LNHDA and SQIVND (reference sequence). The CDR3 extends over 18 amino acids. CDR3 residues: CASSMLWREGPHHNEQFF. The CDR3 DNA reads TGTGCCAGTAGTATGTTATGGCGGGAGGGTCCCCACCACAATGAGCAGTTCTTC.

This rearrangement joins TRBV2 to TRBJ2-7, with D perhaps matching TRBD2 (6 bases). This CDR3 comprises 16 residues. V shed 1 base and J shed 2 bases, with 15 bases lying between them. Per the germline V gene, CDR1 is SNHLY and CDR2 is FYNNEI. DNA for the CDR3: TGTGCCAGCAGTGAAGGACGGGGACTGAAACCCTACGAGCAGTACTTC. It is translated as CASSEGRGLKPYEQYF.

V gene TRBV6-1 combines with J gene TRBJ2-4; 7 bases agree with TRBD2. V was pared by 3 bases and J by 3 bases, with 8 bases of the junction left unmatched. Looked up from germline, CDR1 is MNHNS and CDR2 is SASEGT. This CDR3 comprises 16 residues. The CDR3, as DNA: TGTGCCAGCAGTGAGGTCTCGGGAGGAGGCAAAAACATTCAGTACTTC. As protein: CASSEVSGGGKNIQYF.

This clone showed up just once. One end of the junction varies from germline; a read error may be responsible. The chain recombines TRBV27 with TRBJ2-3; no firm D call. This CDR3 is 15 amino acids long. The germline V gene has CDR1 MNHEY and CDR2 SMNVEV (reference sequence). The CDR3 loop reads CASCPLGDNTVTQYF. As DNA, the CDR3 is TGTGCCAGCTGTCCGCTGGGTGACAATACAGTTACGCAGTATTTT.

V and J are TRBV7-3 and TRBJ2-5; 7 nucleotides match TRBD2. This CDR3 is 17 amino acids long. Unmatched junction bases numbered 14, after V lost 4 bases and J lost 3 bases. Germline V lookup: CDR1 SGHTA, CDR2 FQGTGA. The CDR3 sequence is CASSSHFGLLAEETQYF. In nucleotides, the CDR3 is TGTGCCAGCAGCTCCCATTTTGGGTTGCTAGCGGAAGAGACCCAGTACTTC.

The rearrangement uses TRBV19 and TRBJ2-7; 9 bases match TRBD1. This CDR3 region has 14 residues. Germline V lookup: CDR1 LNHDA, CDR2 SQIVND (reference sequence). The ends lost 5 bases at V and 4 bases at J; junction bases unmatched: 6. In DNA, the CDR3 is TGTGCCAGTAGTTCTGGACAGGGGTTTTACGAGCAGTACTTC. Translated, it gives CASSSGQGFYEQYF.

As to this clone: One end of the junction varies from germline; a read error may be responsible. This chain links TRBV7-9 with TRBJ2-7; no firm D call. The germline gives CDR1 SEHNR, CDR2 FQNEAQ (reference sequence). The CDR3 sequence is 13 residues long. In DNA form, the CDR3 reads TGTGCCAGCAGCTTAGCAATGACGGAGATTAGAAACTTC. Translating gives CASSLAMTEIRNF.